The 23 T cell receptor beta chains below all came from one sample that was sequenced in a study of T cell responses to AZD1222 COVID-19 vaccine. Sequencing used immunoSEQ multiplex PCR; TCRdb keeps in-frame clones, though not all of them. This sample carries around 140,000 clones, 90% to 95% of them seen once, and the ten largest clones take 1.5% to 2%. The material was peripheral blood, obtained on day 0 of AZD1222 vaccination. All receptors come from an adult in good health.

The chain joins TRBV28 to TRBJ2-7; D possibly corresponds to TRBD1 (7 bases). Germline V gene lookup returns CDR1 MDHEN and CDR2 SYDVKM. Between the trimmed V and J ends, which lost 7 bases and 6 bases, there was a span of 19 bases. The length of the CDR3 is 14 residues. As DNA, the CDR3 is TGTGCCAGCAATCCTCAGGGGGGCGCGGGCGAGCAGTACTTC. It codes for CASNPQGGAGEQYF.

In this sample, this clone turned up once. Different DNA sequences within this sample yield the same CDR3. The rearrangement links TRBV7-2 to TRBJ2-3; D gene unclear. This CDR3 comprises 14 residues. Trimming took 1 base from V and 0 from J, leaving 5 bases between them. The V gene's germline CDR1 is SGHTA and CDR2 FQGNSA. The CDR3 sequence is CASSLGHSTDTQYF. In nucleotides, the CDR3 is TGTGCCAGCAGCTTAGGACATAGCACAGATACGCAGTATTTT.

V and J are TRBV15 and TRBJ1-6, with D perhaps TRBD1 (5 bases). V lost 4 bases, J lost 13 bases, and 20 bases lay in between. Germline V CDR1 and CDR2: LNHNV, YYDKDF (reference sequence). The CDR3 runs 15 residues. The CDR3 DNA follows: TGTGCCACCAGCATCTACCGGGACGGAGCATCGCCCCTCCACTTT. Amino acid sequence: CATSIYRDGASPLHF. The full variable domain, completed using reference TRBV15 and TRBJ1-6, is DAMVIQNPRYQVTQFGKPVTLSCSQTLNHNVMYWYQQKSSQAPKLLFHYYDKDFNNEADTPDNFQSRRPNTSFCFLDIRSPGLGDTAMYLCATSIYRDGASPLHFGNGTRLTVT.

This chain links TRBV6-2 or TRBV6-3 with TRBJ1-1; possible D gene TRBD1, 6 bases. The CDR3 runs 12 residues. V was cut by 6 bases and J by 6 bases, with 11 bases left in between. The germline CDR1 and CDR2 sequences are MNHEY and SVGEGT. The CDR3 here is CASSQGLAEAFF. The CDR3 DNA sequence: TGTGCCAGCAGCCAGGGGTTGGCTGAAGCTTTCTTT.

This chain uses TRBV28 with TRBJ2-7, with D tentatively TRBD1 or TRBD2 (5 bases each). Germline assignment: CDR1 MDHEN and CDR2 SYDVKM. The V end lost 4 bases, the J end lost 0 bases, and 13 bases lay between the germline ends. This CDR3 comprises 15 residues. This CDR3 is CASSSPGPYSYEQYF. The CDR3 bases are TGTGCCAGCAGTTCCCCGGGACCTTACTCCTACGAGCAGTACTTC.

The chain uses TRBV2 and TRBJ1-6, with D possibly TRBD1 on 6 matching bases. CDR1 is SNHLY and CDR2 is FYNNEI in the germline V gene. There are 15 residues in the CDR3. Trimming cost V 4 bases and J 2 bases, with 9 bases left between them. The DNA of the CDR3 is TGTGCCAGCAGTGGCGGGGGCGCCTATAATTCACCCCTCCACTTT. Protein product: CASSGGGAYNSPLHF.

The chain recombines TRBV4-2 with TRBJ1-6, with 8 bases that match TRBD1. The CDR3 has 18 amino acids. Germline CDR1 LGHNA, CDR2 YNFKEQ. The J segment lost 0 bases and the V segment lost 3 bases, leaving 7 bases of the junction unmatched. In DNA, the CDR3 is TGTGCCAGCAGCCATAGGTCCGACAGGGGCTCCTATAATTCACCCCTCCACTTT. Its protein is CASSHRSDRGSYNSPLHF.

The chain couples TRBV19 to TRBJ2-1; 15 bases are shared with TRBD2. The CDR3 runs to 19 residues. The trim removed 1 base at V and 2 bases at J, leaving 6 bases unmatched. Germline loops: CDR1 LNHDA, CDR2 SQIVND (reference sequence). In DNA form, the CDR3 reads TGTGCCAGTAGTATAGCGGGACTAGCGGGAGGTGTGACCTACAATGAGCAGTTCTTC. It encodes CASSIAGLAGGVTYNEQFF.

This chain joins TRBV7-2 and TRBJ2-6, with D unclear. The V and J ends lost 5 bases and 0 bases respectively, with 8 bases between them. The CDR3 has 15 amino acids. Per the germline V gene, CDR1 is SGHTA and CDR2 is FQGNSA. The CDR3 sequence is CASSPLHSGANVLTF. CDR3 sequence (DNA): TGTGCCAGCAGCCCACTCCACTCTGGGGCCAACGTCCTGACTTTC.

Here the CDR3 DNA reads TGTGCCAGCAGTGGGACTATCAACACAGATACGCAGTATTTT. It codes for CASSGTINTDTQYF. The chain has TRBV2 and TRBJ2-3, with D possibly being TRBD2 (6 bases). V was shortened by 4 bases and J by 2 bases, with 10 bases between the two germline ends. CDR3 length equals 14 residues. Germline V gene sequence: CDR1 SNHLY, CDR2 FYNNEI.

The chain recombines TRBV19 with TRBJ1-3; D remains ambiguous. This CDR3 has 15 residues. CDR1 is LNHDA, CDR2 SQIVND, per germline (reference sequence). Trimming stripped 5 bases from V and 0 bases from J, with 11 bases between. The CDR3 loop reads CASSGRTSSGNTIYF. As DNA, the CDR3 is TGTGCCAGTAGTGGTCGGACCTCCTCTGGAAACACCATATATTTT.

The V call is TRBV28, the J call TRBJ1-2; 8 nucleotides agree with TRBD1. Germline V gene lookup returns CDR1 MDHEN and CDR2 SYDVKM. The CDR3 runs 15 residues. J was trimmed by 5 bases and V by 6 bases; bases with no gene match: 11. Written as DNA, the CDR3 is TGTGCCAGCAGGACAGGGGCTCCCCTCTCTTATGGCTACACCTTC. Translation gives CASRTGAPLSYGYTF.

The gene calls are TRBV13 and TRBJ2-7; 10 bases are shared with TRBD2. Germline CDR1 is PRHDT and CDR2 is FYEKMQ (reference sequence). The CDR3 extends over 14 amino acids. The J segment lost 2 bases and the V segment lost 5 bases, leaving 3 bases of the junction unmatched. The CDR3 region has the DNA TGTGCCAGCAGCCCTAGCGGGAGAGCCTACGAGCAGTACTTC. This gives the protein CASSPSGRAYEQYF.

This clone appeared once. This CDR3 reads CASSTRDSTYEQYF. DNA for the CDR3: TGTGCCAGCAGTACCCGGGACAGCACCTACGAGCAGTACTTC. The gene calls are TRBV7-2 and TRBJ2-7; 7 nucleotides align to TRBD1. The V and J ends lost 6 bases and 2 bases, in that order; junction bases with no gene match: 7. Germline assignment: CDR1 SGHTA and CDR2 FQGNSA. The CDR3 contains 14 residues.

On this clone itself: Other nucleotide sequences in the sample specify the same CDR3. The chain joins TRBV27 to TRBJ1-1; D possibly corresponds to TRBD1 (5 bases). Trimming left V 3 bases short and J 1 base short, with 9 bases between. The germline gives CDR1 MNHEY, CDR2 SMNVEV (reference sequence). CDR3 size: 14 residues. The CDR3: CASSFGQTNTEAFF. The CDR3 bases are TGTGCCAGCAGTTTCGGACAAACGAACACTGAAGCTTTCTTT.

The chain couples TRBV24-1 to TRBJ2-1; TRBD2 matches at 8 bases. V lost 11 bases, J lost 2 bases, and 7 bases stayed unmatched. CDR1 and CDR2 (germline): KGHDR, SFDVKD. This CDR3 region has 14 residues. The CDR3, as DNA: TGTGCCATTCAGAGCGGGAGCACCTACAATGAGCAGTTCTTC. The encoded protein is CAIQSGSTYNEQFF.

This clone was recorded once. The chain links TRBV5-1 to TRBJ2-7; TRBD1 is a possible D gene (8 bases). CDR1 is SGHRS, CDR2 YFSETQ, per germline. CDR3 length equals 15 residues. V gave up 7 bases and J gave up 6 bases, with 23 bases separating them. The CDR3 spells CASQWEGTGLSEQYF. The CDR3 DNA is TGCGCCAGCCAATGGGAGGGGACAGGCCTATCCGAGCAGTACTTC.

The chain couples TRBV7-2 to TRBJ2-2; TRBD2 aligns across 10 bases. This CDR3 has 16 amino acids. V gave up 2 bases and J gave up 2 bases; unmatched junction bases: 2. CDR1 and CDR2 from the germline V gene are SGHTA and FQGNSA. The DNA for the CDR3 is TGTGCCAGCAGCTTAAGACTAGCGGGCAACACCGGGGAGCTGTTTTTT. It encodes CASSLRLAGNTGELFF.

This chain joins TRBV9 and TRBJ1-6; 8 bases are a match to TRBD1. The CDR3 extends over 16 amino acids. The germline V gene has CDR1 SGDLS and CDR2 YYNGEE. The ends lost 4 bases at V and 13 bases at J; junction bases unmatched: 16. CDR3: CASSSVVGTGIHPLHF. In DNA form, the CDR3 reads TGTGCCAGCAGCTCCGTCGTCGGGACAGGAATTCACCCCCTCCACTTT.

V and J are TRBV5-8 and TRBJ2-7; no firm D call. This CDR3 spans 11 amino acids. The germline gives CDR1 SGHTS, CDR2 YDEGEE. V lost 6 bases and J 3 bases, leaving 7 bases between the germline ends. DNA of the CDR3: TGTGCCAGCACCGCCTACTACGAGCAGTACTTC. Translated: CASTAYYEQYF.

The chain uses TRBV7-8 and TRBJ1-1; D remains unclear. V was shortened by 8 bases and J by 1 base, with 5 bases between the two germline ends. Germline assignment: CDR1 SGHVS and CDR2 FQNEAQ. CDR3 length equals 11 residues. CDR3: CASGENTEAFF. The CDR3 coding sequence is TGTGCCAGCGGGGAGAACACTGAAGCTTTCTTT.

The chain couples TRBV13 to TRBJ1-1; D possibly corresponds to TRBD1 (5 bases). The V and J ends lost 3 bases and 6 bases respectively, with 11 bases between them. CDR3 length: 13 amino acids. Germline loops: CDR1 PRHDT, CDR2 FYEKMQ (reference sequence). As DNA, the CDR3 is TGTGCCAGCAGCTTTGTACAGGTCTCTGAAGCTTTCTTT. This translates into CASSFVQVSEAFF.

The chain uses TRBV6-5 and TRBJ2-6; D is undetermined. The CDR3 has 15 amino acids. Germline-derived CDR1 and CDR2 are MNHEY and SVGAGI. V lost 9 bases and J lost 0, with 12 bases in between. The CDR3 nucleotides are TGTGCCAGTCGAGACCGTAGCTCTGGGGCCAACGTCCTGACTTTC. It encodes CASRDRSSGANVLTF.